The 27 T cell receptor beta chains below come from one sample, sequenced in a study of T cell changes during pregnancy in multiple sclerosis. The repertoire was sequenced with immunoSEQ multiplex PCR; TCRdb's copy has only in-frame clones and lacks some. Seen here are roughly 75,000 clones, roughly 90% observed once, and the top ten hold 1.5% to 2%. Sequencing used peripheral blood, obtained before pregnancy. The receptors were gathered from a female donor with multiple sclerosis, enrolled in a pregnancy study.

The rearrangement uses TRBV5-6 and TRBJ2-7, with D possibly matching TRBD1 (6 bases). The length of the CDR3 is 14 residues. Per germline, CDR1 SGHDT and CDR2 YYEEEE. Trimming stripped 0 bases from V and 4 bases from J, with 11 bases between. The CDR3 protein is CASSLVAGEYEQYF. The CDR3 DNA reads as TGTGCCAGCAGCTTGGTGGCAGGGGAGTACGAGCAGTACTTC.

The chain joins TRBV7-8 to TRBJ1-2; 7 bases line up with TRBD1. The CDR3 runs 15 residues. Trimming took 2 bases from V and 5 from J; bases not matched to a gene: 8. Germline-derived CDR1 and CDR2 are SGHVS and FQNEAQ. The DNA for the CDR3 is TGTGCCAGCAGCTTACGGGGGACAGCGGGTTATGGCTACACCTTC. Its protein is CASSLRGTAGYGYTF.

The DNA for the CDR3 is TGTGCCAGCAGCTATGTGGGGGGAGTACTTAACTATGGCTACACCTTC. This codes for CASSYVGGVLNYGYTF. V is TRBV7-2 and J is TRBJ1-2; the D gene is possibly TRBD1 (5 bases). Per the germline V gene, CDR1 is SGHTA and CDR2 is FQGNSA. This CDR3 comprises 16 residues. The V end was cut by 4 bases, the J end by 1 base, with 16 bases between.

The rearrangement links TRBV11-2 to TRBJ1-2; weak D call: TRBD1 (6 bases). Germline assignment: CDR1 SGHAT and CDR2 FQNNGV. This CDR3 is 16 amino acids long. V was shortened by 5 bases and J by 5 bases, with 21 bases between the two germline ends. The CDR3 nucleotides read TGTGCCAGCAGCCTAAGCAGGGGTCTTTCTCGTTATGGCTACACCTTC. It specifies CASSLSRGLSRYGYTF.

The rearrangement uses TRBV11-1 and TRBJ1-1, with D uncertain. Germline V gene lookup returns CDR1 SGHAT and CDR2 FQDESV (reference sequence). This CDR3 has 15 amino acids. Trimming stripped 5 bases from V and 0 bases from J, with 13 bases between. This CDR3 is CASSIMTSMNTEAFF. Written as DNA, the CDR3 is TGTGCCAGCAGCATAATGACAAGTATGAACACTGAAGCTTTCTTT.

This chain links TRBV19 with TRBJ1-2; perhaps TRBD1 as D (5 bases). This CDR3 has 14 amino acids. The germline V and J ends were trimmed by 3 bases and 2 bases, with 10 bases remaining between them. The germline CDR1 and CDR2 sequences are LNHDA and SQIVND (reference sequence). CDR3 protein: CASSMDTQNYGYTF. The DNA for the CDR3 is TGTGCCAGTAGTATGGACACCCAAAACTATGGCTACACCTTC.

The chain uses TRBV7-9 and TRBJ1-2, with D possibly being TRBD1 (6 bases). The germline V gene has CDR1 SEHNR and CDR2 FQNEAQ (reference sequence). The V and J ends lost 5 bases and 4 bases respectively, with 17 bases between them. This CDR3 comprises 15 residues. Here the CDR3 reads CASSPGAGETYGYTF. The DNA for the CDR3 is TGTGCCAGCAGCCCCGGCGCAGGGGAAACCTATGGCTACACCTTC.

The chain combines TRBV28 with TRBJ2-7, with 7 nucleotides matching TRBD1. Germline loops: CDR1 MDHEN, CDR2 SYDVKM. CDR3 size: 13 residues. The junction had 7 bases not matched to a gene; V was cut back by 8 bases and J by 3 bases. The CDR3 DNA follows: TGTGCCAGCGGCGGACAGGCGTACTACGAGCAGTACTTC. Translated: CASGGQAYYEQYF.

This clone showed up just once. This sequence joins TRBV13 and TRBJ2-2, with 8 positions matching TRBD1. After removal of 5 bases from V and 11 bases from J, the junction contained 10 bases not matched to a gene. There are 14 residues in the CDR3. Per the germline V gene, CDR1 is PRHDT and CDR2 is FYEKMQ (reference sequence). The CDR3 sequence: CASSPDRGPFELFF. The CDR3 nucleotides read TGTGCCAGCAGCCCAGACAGGGGCCCCTTCGAGCTGTTTTTT.

The V call is TRBV7-3, the J call TRBJ2-1; D might be TRBD2 (6 bases). Germline values: CDR1 SGHTA, CDR2 FQGTGA. The CDR3 runs to 16 residues. V lost 4 bases, J lost 7 bases, and 20 bases lay in between. The DNA of the CDR3 is TGTGCCAGCAGCTCCCGGACTAACGCGCTTGTGAATGAGCAGTTCTTC. Residues: CASSSRTNALVNEQFF.

This chain connects TRBV4-1 to TRBJ2-3; 10 positions match TRBD1. The V and J ends lost 4 bases and 9 bases, in that order; junction bases with no gene match: 13. The CDR3 length is 16 residues. Germline V CDR1 and CDR2: MGHRA, YSYEKL. The DNA for the CDR3 is TGCGCCAGCAGCCGATTACCGGGACAGGGGACCCCCACGCAGTATTTT. This gives the protein CASSRLPGQGTPTQYF.

J is TRBJ2-1 and V is TRBV9; TRBD2 might be the D (6 bases). Germline V CDR1 and CDR2: SGDLS, YYNGEE. The ends were cut back, 0 bases at V and 8 bases at J, with 21 bases in the middle. The CDR3 consists of 17 residues. DNA for the CDR3: TGTGCCAGCAGCGTAGGGGCTGTGGGGGGTAAATTATATGAGCAGTTCTTC. Protein: CASSVGAVGGKLYEQFF.

This clone was recorded only once. J is TRBJ1-3 and V is TRBV18; the D is unclear. V was pared by 3 bases and J by 0 bases, with 12 bases between. The CDR3 length is 16 residues. Germline loops: CDR1 KGHSH, CDR2 LQKENI. The CDR3 nucleotides read TGTGCCAGCTCACCCTCTCCACTGAGCTCTGGAAACACCATATATTTT. It yields the protein CASSPSPLSSGNTIYF. The full variable domain, with the rest looked up from reference TRBV18 and TRBJ1-3, is NAGVMQNPRHLVRRRGQEARLRCSPMKGHSHVYWYRQLPEEGLKFMVYLQKENIIDESGMPKERFSAEFPKEGPSILRIQQVVRGDSAAYFCASSPSPLSSGNTIYFGEGSWLTVV.

The gene calls are TRBV11-2 and TRBJ2-3; 9 bases fit TRBD1. Trimming at V came to 3 bases and at J to 3 bases, leaving 10 bases not matched to a gene. This CDR3 contains 17 residues. Germline assignment: CDR1 SGHAT and CDR2 FQNNGV. The CDR3 sequence is CASSFYPGQGLTDTQYF. CDR3 DNA: TGTGCCAGCAGCTTCTACCCGGGACAGGGACTTACAGATACGCAGTATTTT.

In nucleotides, the CDR3 is TGTGCCAGCAGTTTAGTCAGGGGGTATAGCAATCAGCCCCAGCATTTT. Translating gives CASSLVRGYSNQPQHF. The chain employs TRBV6-6 and TRBJ1-5; 7 bases map to TRBD1. The germline V gene encodes CDR1 MNHNY and CDR2 SVGAGI (reference sequence). CDR3 length: 16 residues. V dropped 4 bases and J dropped 0; count of bases not matched to a gene: 6.

The chain employs TRBV27 and TRBJ1-4; a weak D match, TRBD1 (6 bases). CDR1 and CDR2 from the germline V gene are MNHEY and SMNVEV (reference sequence). Trimming left V 5 bases short and J 10 bases short, with 23 bases between. The CDR3 contains 16 residues. The CDR3 loop reads CASSPLGLQGGRKLFF. Here the CDR3 DNA reads TGTGCCAGCAGTCCCCTAGGGTTACAGGGAGGGCGAAAACTGTTTTTT. Full variable domain (outside the CDR3, taken from reference TRBV27 and TRBJ1-4): EAQVTQNPRYLITVTGKKLTVTCSQNMNHEYMSWYRQDPGLGLRQIYYSMNVEVTDKGDVPEGYKVSRKEKRNFPLILESPSPNQTSLYFCASSPLGLQGGRKLFFGSGTQLSVL.

The V and J genes are TRBV6-1 and TRBJ2-7; possibly TRBD1 for D (5 bases). Trimming removed 5 bases from V and 3 bases from J, with 8 bases in between. This CDR3 has 12 amino acids. Germline CDR1 reads MNHNS; CDR2 reads SASEGT. DNA of the CDR3: TGTGCCAGCAGTCATGACAGCTACGAGCAGTACTTC. Protein product: CASSHDSYEQYF.

The chain links TRBV10-3 to TRBJ1-6; 8 bases are shared with TRBD1. The germline V gene has CDR1 ENHRY and CDR2 SYGVKD. This CDR3 contains 14 residues. V lost 6 bases to trimming and J lost 7 bases; unmatched junction nucleotides: 5. The CDR3 loop reads CAIRLDRENSPLHF. Here the CDR3 DNA reads TGTGCCATCAGATTGGACAGGGAGAATTCACCCCTCCACTTT.

The chain joins TRBV11-3 to TRBJ2-2, with 7 nucleotides matching TRBD1. There are 16 residues in the CDR3. The J segment lost 1 base and the V segment lost 3 bases, leaving 5 bases of the junction unmatched. Germline CDR1 SGHNT, CDR2 YENEEA. The DNA of the CDR3 is TGTGCCAGCAGCTTTCACAGGGGCCTGAACACCGGGGAGCTGTTTTTT. Its protein product is CASSFHRGLNTGELFF. Looking up the rest from reference TRBV11-3 and TRBJ2-2 gives the full variable domain: EAGVVQSPRYKIIEKKQPVAFWCNPISGHNTLYWYLQNLGQGPELLIRYENEEAVDDSQLPKDRFSAERLKGVDSTLKIQPAELGDSAVYLCASSFHRGLNTGELFFGEGSRLTVL.

A few counts support this clone. The V call is TRBV30, the J call TRBJ1-6; 8 bases fit TRBD1. The V gene end was trimmed by 0 bases and the J gene end by 10 bases; junction bases not matched to a gene: 5. The CDR3 spans 14 residues. From germline, CDR1 is GTSNPN and CDR2 SVGIG (reference sequence). For the CDR3, the DNA is TGTGCCTGGAGTGTAAGACAGGGGCAATCACCCCTCCACTTT. This gives the protein CAWSVRQGQSPLHF.

This chain connects TRBV5-1 to TRBJ1-2; TRBD1 matches 8 bases. The CDR3 loop spans 14 amino acids. Germline V gene data show CDR1 as SGHRS and CDR2 as YFSETQ. Losses at the gene ends were 2 bases for V and 5 bases for J; bases not matched to a gene: 5. In nucleotides, the CDR3 is TGCGCCAGCAGCTTTCAGGGGGCGCGATATGGCTACACCTTC. It encodes CASSFQGARYGYTF.

V and J are TRBV4-3 and TRBJ1-1; 11 bases are shared with TRBD1. Per the germline V gene, CDR1 is LGHNA and CDR2 is YSLEER. The CDR3 extends over 16 amino acids. V gave up 0 bases and J gave up 4 bases; unmatched junction bases: 4. The DNA for the CDR3 is TGCGCCAGCAGCCAAGAATCCGGGACAGGGGGCACTGAAGCTTTCTTT. Protein product: CASSQESGTGGTEAFF.

The rearrangement links TRBV5-4 to TRBJ1-1; maybe TRBD1 (6 bases). The ends were cut back, 2 bases at V and 5 bases at J, with 13 bases in the middle. There are 14 residues in the CDR3. Germline CDR1 and CDR2: SGHNT and YYREEE (reference sequence). The CDR3 is CASSFRAGETEAFF. CDR3 bases: TGTGCCAGCAGCTTTAGGGCAGGGGAAACTGAAGCTTTCTTT.

This chain connects TRBV5-6 to TRBJ1-6, with a possible D match to TRBD1 (5 bases). Trimming took 4 bases from V and 7 from J, leaving 15 bases between them. Germline assignment: CDR1 SGHDT and CDR2 YYEEEE. This CDR3 comprises 15 residues. The CDR3: CASSPLARANSPLHF. The CDR3 DNA follows: TGTGCCAGCAGCCCCCTTGCCAGGGCAAATTCACCCCTCCACTTT. Complete variable domain (other parts from reference TRBV5-6 and TRBJ1-6): DAGVTQSPTHLIKTRGQQVTLRCSPKSGHDTVSWYQQALGQGPQFIFQYYEEEERQRGNFPDRFSGHQFPNYSSELNVNALLLGDSALYLCASSPLARANSPLHFGNGTRLTVT.

This CDR3 is CASSQDNRIGYNEQFF. Written as DNA, the CDR3 is TGCGCCAGCAGCCAAGATAACAGGATAGGCTACAATGAGCAGTTCTTC. The rearrangement uses TRBV4-1 and TRBJ2-1; D perhaps matches TRBD1 (5 bases). CDR1 is MGHRA and CDR2 is YSYEKL in the germline V gene. This CDR3 region has 16 residues. V shed 0 bases and J shed 3 bases, with 12 bases lying between them.

J is TRBJ2-5 and V is TRBV7-9; 9 positions agree with TRBD1. Germline V CDR1 and CDR2: SEHNR, FQNEAQ (reference sequence). The CDR3 is 15 residues long. The J segment lost 4 bases and the V segment lost 5 bases, leaving 8 bases of the junction unmatched. The DNA of the CDR3 is TGTGCCAGCAGCCTAGAGTTGGGACAGGGAGAGACCCAGTACTTC. Residues: CASSLELGQGETQYF.

The rearrangement links TRBV7-8 to TRBJ2-7, with 16 bases aligning to TRBD2. The germline gives CDR1 SGHVS, CDR2 FQNEAQ. The CDR3 runs to 17 residues. V shed 5 bases and J 6 bases; nucleotides not matched to a gene: 10. CDR3 nucleotides: TGTGCCAGCAGCCCCTCGGGACTAGCGGGGGGGCCGTCCGAGCAGTACTTC. The encoded protein is CASSPSGLAGGPSEQYF.